This T cell receptor (beta chain) emerged from a study of control samples from healthy donors and cancer patients. Per germline, CDR1 MDHEN and CDR2 SYDVKM. The CDR3 is made up of 15 amino acids. V lost 3 bases to trimming and J lost 5 bases, with 11 bases between them. TCRdb keeps only in-frame clones here, not all; method: immunoSEQ multiplex PCR. This sample has around 140,000 clones, with approximately 93% found just once. The material sequenced was blood. The chain carries TRBV28 and TRBJ1-6; a possible D gene is TRBD1 (5 bases). The clonotype originates from a man aged 18 to 35 in good health. CDR3 DNA sequence: TGTGCCAGCAGTTTGTTGGGACGGAATAATTCACCCCTCCACTTT. Translation gives CASSLLGRNNSPLHF. Full variable domain (remainder filled in from reference TRBV28 and TRBJ1-6): DVKVTQSSRYLVKRTGEKVFLECVQDMDHENMFWYRQDPGLGLRLIYFSYDVKMKEKGDIPEGYSVSREKKERFSLILESASTNQTSMYLCASSLLGRNNSPLHFGNGTRLTVT.